These T cell receptor beta chains were read from a single sample in a study of control samples from healthy donors and cancer patients. The data were produced by immunoSEQ multiplex PCR, yet TCRdb's version contains in-frame clones alone and is incomplete. Altogether 150,000 to 200,000 clones are present, 90% being singletons, with the ten largest covering roughly 1.5%. The specimen was blood. The receptor source for this set is a woman in her forties or fifties in good health. CDR3s include the opening cysteine and the closing phenylalanine or tryptophan. Each record gives: V gene, CDR3 length, D gene, J gene, clone size, CDR3 protein, CDR3 DNA. D genes are given only for firm matches. Not every row has a clone size; where given, it reads once, few, many or a size class.

>TRBV7-2|15|-|TRBJ1-1|-
CASSLASREGTEAFF
TGTGCCAGCAGCTTAGCGTCTAGGGAGGGGACTGAAGCTTTCTTT
>TRBV12-3/TRBV12-4|12|-|TRBJ2-1|-
CASRKADGEQFF
TGTGCCAGCAGGAAAGCGGATGGGGAGCAGTTCTTC
>TRBV28|16|-|TRBJ1-2|-
CASSPGTGGALYGYTF
TGTGCCAGCAGTCCCGGGACGGGGGGTGCCCTCTATGGCTACACCTTC
>TRBV2|14|-|TRBJ2-3|-
CASYRTGPGDTQYF
TGTGCCAGCTACCGTACAGGCCCCGGAGATACGCAGTATTTT
>TRBV5-3|13|-|TRBJ1-4|-
CARSSPSSDGLFF
TGTGCCAGAAGCTCACCTTCTTCGGATGGACTGTTTTTT
>TRBV19|15|-|TRBJ1-4|-
CASTSTGPLNEKLFF
TGTGCCAGTACTTCAACAGGGCCCCTTAATGAAAAACTGTTTTTT
>TRBV4-3|19|-|TRBJ2-6|-
CASSQDPASGDSGANVLTF
TGCGCCAGCAGCCAAGACCCCGCCTCAGGAGACTCTGGGGCCAACGTCCTGACTTTC
>TRBV6-2/TRBV6-3|18|TRBD2|TRBJ2-3|many
CASSFFETSGSSTDTQYF
TGTGCCAGCAGTTTTTTCGAGACTAGCGGTTCTAGCACAGATACGCAGTATTTT
>TRBV20-1|16|-|TRBJ1-5|-
CSASESRGSRNQPQHF
TGCAGTGCTAGTGAGTCGAGGGGGTCTCGCAATCAGCCCCAGCATTTT
>TRBV19|13|-|TRBJ2-1|-
CASSKQRADEQFF
TGTGCCAGTAGTAAGCAGCGGGCCGATGAGCAGTTCTTC
>TRBV4-1|15|-|TRBJ2-6|-
CASSQDPSGANVLTF
TGCGCCAGCAGCCAAGATCCCTCTGGGGCCAACGTCCTGACTTTC
>TRBV4-3|13|-|TRBJ1-5|-
CASSEHRSQPQHF
TGCGCCAGCAGCGAGCATCGCAGCCAGCCCCAGCATTTT
>TRBV7-3|14|-|TRBJ1-2|-
CASSLSGGNYGYTF
TGTGCCAGCAGCTTATCGGGCGGAAACTATGGCTACACCTTC
>TRBV5-6|17|-|TRBJ1-5|-
CASSLGPPRGSNQPQHF
TGTGCCAGCAGCTTAGGACCGCCAAGAGGGAGCAATCAGCCCCAGCATTTT
>TRBV29-1|14|TRBD2|TRBJ2-1|-
CSVMGLAGYNEQFF
TGCAGCGTCATGGGACTAGCGGGTTACAATGAGCAGTTCTTC
>TRBV24-1|17|TRBD2|TRBJ2-5|-
CATSAYSSGGRRETQYF
TGTGCCACCAGTGCGTACTCGAGCGGGGGCCGGAGAGAGACCCAGTACTTC
>TRBV28|16|-|TRBJ2-1|-
CASSLSQGGSYNEQFF
TGTGCCAGCAGTTTATCCCAGGGGGGCTCCTACAATGAGCAGTTCTTC
>TRBV24-1|13|TRBD1|TRBJ1-2|-
CATRGDSNYGYTF
TGTGCCACCAGGGGGGACAGCAACTATGGCTACACCTTC
>TRBV4-3|15|TRBD1|TRBJ1-1|-
CASSPRTGGFAEAFF
TGCGCCAGCAGCCCTAGGACAGGGGGCTTTGCTGAAGCTTTCTTT
>TRBV19|14|TRBD1|TRBJ2-1|-
CASRPDRGRDEQFF
TGTGCCAGCCGACCCGACAGGGGAAGGGATGAGCAGTTCTTC
>TRBV6-5|15|-|TRBJ1-5|-
CASSLGGAGNQPQHF
TGTGCCAGCAGTTTGGGGGGGGCTGGCAATCAGCCCCAGCATTTT
>TRBV6-5|16|TRBD2|TRBJ2-5|-
CASSFSGGVRQETQYF
TGTGCCAGCAGTTTCTCGGGGGGGGTCCGCCAAGAGACCCAGTACTTC
>TRBV28|14|-|TRBJ1-5|-
CASSLSGGNQPQHF
TGTGCCAGCAGTTTGTCCGGGGGGAATCAGCCCCAGCATTTT
>TRBV30|13|-|TRBJ1-5|-
CAWSPGERQPQHF
TGTGCCTGGAGCCCCGGGGAACGTCAGCCCCAGCATTTT
>TRBV15|15|-|TRBJ1-1|-
CATSRVGGDRAEAFF
TGTGCCACCAGCAGAGTAGGAGGGGATCGGGCTGAAGCTTTCTTT
>TRBV5-1|14|TRBD1|TRBJ2-2|-
CASSTGQGSGELFF
TGCGCCAGCAGCACGGGACAGGGGTCCGGGGAGCTGTTTTTT
>TRBV4-3|17|-|TRBJ2-2|few
CASSQGVLTSYTGELFF
TGCGCCAGCAGCCAAGGCGTGCTGACTAGTTATACCGGGGAGCTGTTTTTT
>TRBV19|16|TRBD2|TRBJ2-1|-
CASSPTRLAGYNEQFF
TGTGCCAGTAGCCCAACTCGGCTAGCGGGCTACAATGAGCAGTTCTTC
>TRBV28|11|-|TRBJ1-1|once
CASSFYGEAFF
TGTGCCAGCAGTTTTTACGGGGAAGCTTTCTTT
>TRBV5-1|15|TRBD1|TRBJ1-2|-
CASSLVGTGGYGYTF
TGCGCCAGCAGCTTGGTGGGGACAGGGGGCTATGGCTACACCTTC
>TRBV19|14|TRBD1|TRBJ1-5|-
CASTGTGGNQPQHF
TGTGCCAGTACCGGGACAGGCGGCAATCAGCCCCAGCATTTT
>TRBV11-3|16|TRBD1|TRBJ2-1|once
CASSLSGTGYYNEQFF
TGTGCCAGCAGCTTGTCCGGGACAGGATACTACAATGAGCAGTTCTTC
>TRBV6-6|17|TRBD1|TRBJ1-3|-
CASSREPQDRGRDTIYF
TGTGCCAGCAGTCGAGAGCCACAGGACAGGGGGCGGGACACCATATATTTT
>TRBV6-2/TRBV6-3|17|-|TRBJ2-3|-
CASSSVPRWGETDTQYF
TGTGCCAGCAGTTCGGTCCCTCGCTGGGGTGAGACAGATACGCAGTATTTT
>TRBV11-3|19|-|TRBJ2-2|-
CASSLVGYWGATDTGELFF
TGTGCCAGCAGCTTAGTCGGGTACTGGGGGGCCACGGACACCGGGGAGCTGTTTTTT
>TRBV20-1|11|TRBD1|TRBJ1-4|-
CSARGQEKLFF
TGCAGTGCCAGAGGACAGGAGAAACTGTTTTTT
>TRBV5-1|14|-|TRBJ2-7|-
CASSRAGALYEQYF
TGCGCCAGCAGTAGGGCCGGTGCTCTCTACGAGCAGTACTTC
>TRBV5-1|15|TRBD2|TRBJ2-5|-
CASSSSGRDRETQYF
TGCGCCAGCAGCTCCAGCGGGAGGGATCGGGAGACCCAGTACTTC
>TRBV5-6|13|-|TRBJ1-1|-
CASSQQVVTEAFF
TGTGCCAGCAGCCAGCAGGTGGTCACTGAAGCTTTCTTT
>TRBV5-1|16|TRBD2|TRBJ2-3|-
CASSLRHGGVTDTQYF
TGCGCCAGCAGCTTGAGGCACGGGGGGGTTACAGATACGCAGTATTTT
>TRBV19|14|-|TRBJ1-1|few
CASSIVGGGTEAFF
TGTGCCAGTAGTATAGTGGGGGGAGGCACTGAAGCTTTCTTT
>TRBV10-3|14|TRBD1|TRBJ2-7|-
CAIRQQGAVYEQYF
TGTGCCATCAGGCAACAGGGGGCCGTCTACGAGCAGTACTTC
>TRBV5-1|15|-|TRBJ1-1|-
CASSPDQIWNTEAFF
TGCGCCAGCAGTCCTGATCAGATATGGAACACTGAAGCTTTCTTT
>TRBV7-2|15|-|TRBJ2-1|-
CASSQIGTPYNEQFF
TGTGCCAGCAGCCAAATCGGGACCCCATACAATGAGCAGTTCTTC
>TRBV3-1/TRBV3-2|14|-|TRBJ1-5|-
CASSRALGQQPQHF
TGTGCCAGCAGCAGGGCCCTAGGCCAGCAGCCCCAGCATTTT
>TRBV19|15|-|TRBJ1-1|-
CASSIGKGRNTEAFF
TGTGCCAGTAGTATAGGGAAAGGGAGGAACACTGAAGCTTTCTTT
>TRBV7-9|15|-|TRBJ1-1|-
CASSLSAAVGHEAFF
TGTGCCAGCAGCCTCTCCGCCGCGGTAGGCCATGAAGCTTTCTTT
>TRBV28|11|-|TRBJ1-2|-
CASSLSYGYTF
TGTGCCAGCAGTTTATCCTATGGCTACACCTTC
>TRBV19|12|-|TRBJ2-3|-
CASSIGLDTQYF
TGTGCCAGTAGTATAGGGTTAGATACGCAGTATTTT
>TRBV11-2|13|-|TRBJ1-1|-
CASSSLGWTEAFF
TGTGCCAGCAGCTCCCTCGGGTGGACTGAAGCTTTCTTT
>TRBV28|16|-|TRBJ1-1|-
CASHKAVGGKGTEAFF
TGTGCCAGCCACAAAGCCGTGGGAGGAAAGGGAACTGAAGCTTTCTTT
>TRBV14|15|-|TRBJ1-6|-
CASSHGSSYNSPLHF
TGTGCCAGCAGCCACGGGAGCTCCTATAATTCACCCCTCCACTTT